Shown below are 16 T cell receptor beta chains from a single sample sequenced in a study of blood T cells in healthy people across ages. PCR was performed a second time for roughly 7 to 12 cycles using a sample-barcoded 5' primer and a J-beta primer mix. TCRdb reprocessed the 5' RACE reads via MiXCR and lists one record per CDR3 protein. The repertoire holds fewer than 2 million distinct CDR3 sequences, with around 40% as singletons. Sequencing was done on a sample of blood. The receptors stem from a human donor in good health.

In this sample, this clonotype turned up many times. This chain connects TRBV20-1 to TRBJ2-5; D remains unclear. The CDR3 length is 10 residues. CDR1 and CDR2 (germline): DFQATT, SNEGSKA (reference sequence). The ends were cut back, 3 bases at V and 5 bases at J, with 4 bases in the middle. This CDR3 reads CSARLETQYF. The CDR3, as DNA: TGCAGTGCTAGGCTGGAGACCCAGTACTTC.

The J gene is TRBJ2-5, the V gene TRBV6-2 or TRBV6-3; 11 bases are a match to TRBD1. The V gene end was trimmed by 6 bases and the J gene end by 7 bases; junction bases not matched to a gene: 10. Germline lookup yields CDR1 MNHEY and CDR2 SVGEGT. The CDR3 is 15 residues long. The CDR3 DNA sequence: TGTGCCAGCAGCACCGGGACAGGGGGAGTAAGGACCCAGTACTTC. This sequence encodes CASSTGTGGVRTQYF.

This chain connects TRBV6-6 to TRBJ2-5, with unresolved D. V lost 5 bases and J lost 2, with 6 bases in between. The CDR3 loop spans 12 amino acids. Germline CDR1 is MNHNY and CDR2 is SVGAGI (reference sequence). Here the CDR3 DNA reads TGTGCCAGCAGTACAGCGCAAGAGACCCAGTACTTC. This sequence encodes CASSTAQETQYF.

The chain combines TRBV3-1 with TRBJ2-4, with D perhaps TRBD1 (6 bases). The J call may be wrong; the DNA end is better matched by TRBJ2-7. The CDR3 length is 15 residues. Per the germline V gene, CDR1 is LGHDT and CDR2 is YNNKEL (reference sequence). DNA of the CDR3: TGTGCCAGCAGCCCCCTCCCAGGGGTCGACCACGAGCAGTACTTC. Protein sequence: CASSPLPGVDHEQYF.

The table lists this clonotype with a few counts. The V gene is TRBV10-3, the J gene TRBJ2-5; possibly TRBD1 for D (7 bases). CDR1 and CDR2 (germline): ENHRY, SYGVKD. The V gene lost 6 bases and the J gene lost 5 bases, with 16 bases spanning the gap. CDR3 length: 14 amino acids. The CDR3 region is CAIRLGGGRETQYF. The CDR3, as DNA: TGTGCCATCAGACTAGGAGGGGGCCGCGAGACCCAGTACTTC.

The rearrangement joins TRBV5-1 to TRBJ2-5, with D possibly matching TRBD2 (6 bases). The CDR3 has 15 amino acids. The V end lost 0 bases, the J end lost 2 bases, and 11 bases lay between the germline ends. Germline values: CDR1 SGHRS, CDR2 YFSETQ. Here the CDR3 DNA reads TGCGCCAGCAGCTTGGATGGGGACTTTCAAGAGACCCAGTACTTC. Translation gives CASSLDGDFQETQYF.

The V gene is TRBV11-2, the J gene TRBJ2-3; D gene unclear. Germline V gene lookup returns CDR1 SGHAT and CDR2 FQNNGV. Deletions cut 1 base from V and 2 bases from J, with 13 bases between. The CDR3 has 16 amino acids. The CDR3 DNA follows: TGTGCCAGCAGCTTAGTGGCTCCCCCTTACACAGATACGCAGTATTTT. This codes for CASSLVAPPYTDTQYF.

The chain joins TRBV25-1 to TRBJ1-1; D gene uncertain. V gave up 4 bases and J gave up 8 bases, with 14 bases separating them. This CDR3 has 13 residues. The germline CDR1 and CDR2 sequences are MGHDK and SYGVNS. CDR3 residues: CASSATLGGEAFF. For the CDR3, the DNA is TGTGCCAGCAGTGCCACCCTAGGAGGCGAAGCTTTCTTT.

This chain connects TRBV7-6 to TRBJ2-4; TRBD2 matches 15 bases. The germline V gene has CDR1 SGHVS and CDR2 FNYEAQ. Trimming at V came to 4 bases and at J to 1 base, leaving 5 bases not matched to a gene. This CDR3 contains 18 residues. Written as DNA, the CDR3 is TGTGCCAGCAGCTCGGGACTAGCGGGGGGATGGGCCAAAAACATTCAGTACTTC. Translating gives CASSSGLAGGWAKNIQYF.

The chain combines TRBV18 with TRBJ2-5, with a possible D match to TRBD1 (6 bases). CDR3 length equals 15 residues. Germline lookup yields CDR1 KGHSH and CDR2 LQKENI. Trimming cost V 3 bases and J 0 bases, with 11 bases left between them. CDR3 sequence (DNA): TGTGCCAGCTCACCCAATACAGGGTACCAAGAGACCCAGTACTTC. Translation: CASSPNTGYQETQYF.

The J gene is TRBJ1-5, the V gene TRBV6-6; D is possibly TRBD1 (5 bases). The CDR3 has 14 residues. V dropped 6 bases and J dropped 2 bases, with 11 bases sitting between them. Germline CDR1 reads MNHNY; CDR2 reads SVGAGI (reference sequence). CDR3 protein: CASREGDGNQPQHF. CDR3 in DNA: TGTGCCAGCAGGGAAGGGGACGGCAATCAGCCCCAGCATTTT.

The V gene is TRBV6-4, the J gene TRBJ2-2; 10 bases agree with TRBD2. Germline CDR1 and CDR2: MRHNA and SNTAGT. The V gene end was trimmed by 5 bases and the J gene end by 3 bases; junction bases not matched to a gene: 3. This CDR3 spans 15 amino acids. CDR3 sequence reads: CASSPTSGDTGELFF. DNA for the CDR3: TGTGCCAGCAGTCCTACTAGCGGGGACACCGGGGAGCTGTTTTTT.

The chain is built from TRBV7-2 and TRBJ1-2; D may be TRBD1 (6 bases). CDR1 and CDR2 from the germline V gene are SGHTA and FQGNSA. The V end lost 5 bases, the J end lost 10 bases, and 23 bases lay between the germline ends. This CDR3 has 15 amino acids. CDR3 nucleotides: TGTGCCAGCAGCCCTTTCGGACAGCGAAAGGATGACTACACCTTC. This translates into CASSPFGQRKDDYTF.

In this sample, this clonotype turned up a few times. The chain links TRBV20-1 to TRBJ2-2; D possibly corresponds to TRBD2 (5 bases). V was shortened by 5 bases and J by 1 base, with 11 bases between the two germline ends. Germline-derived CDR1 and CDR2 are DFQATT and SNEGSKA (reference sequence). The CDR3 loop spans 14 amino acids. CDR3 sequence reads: CSALEDWNTGELFF. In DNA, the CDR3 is TGCAGTGCTTTAGAGGACTGGAACACCGGGGAGCTGTTTTTT.

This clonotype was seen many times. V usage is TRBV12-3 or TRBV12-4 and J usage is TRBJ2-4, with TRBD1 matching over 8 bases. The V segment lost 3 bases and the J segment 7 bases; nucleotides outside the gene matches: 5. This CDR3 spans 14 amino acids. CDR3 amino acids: CASSFQGASNIQYF. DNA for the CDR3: TGTGCCAGCAGTTTTCAGGGGGCAAGCAACATTCAGTACTTC.

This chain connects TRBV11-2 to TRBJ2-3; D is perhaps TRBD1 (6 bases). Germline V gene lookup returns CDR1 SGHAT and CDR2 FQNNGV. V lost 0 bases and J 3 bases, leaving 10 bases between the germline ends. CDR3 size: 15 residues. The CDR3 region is CASSLEGARTDTQYF. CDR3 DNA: TGTGCCAGCAGCTTAGAGGGGGCGCGAACAGATACGCAGTATTTT.